Listed below are T cell receptor beta chains from one sample, sequenced in a study of glioma-infiltrating T cells after dendritic cell vaccination. Profiled with immunoSEQ multiplex PCR; TCRdb holds only in-frame clones, not every one. The sample lists roughly 23,000 clones; 70% to 80% were seen once. Sequences were derived from blood, sampled before dendritic cell vaccination. All receptors derive from a human donor with glioblastoma. Each CDR3 is given with its conserved first and last residue. The order of the fields is CDR3 length, clone size, V gene, D gene, J gene, CDR3 protein, CDR3 DNA. The D gene is left open where the match is weak. Size values are once, few and many counts, or a class for expanded clones, and some rows have none.

cdr3_length: 14; clone_size: -; v_call: TRBV5-4; d_call: TRBD2; j_call: TRBJ2-7; cdr3_aa: CASSLEAGNAEQYF; cdr3_nt: TGTGCCAGCAGCTTGGAAGCGGGGAACGCCGAGCAGTACTTC
cdr3_length: 13; clone_size: -; v_call: TRBV6-1; d_call: -; j_call: TRBJ1-2; cdr3_aa: CASRMTANYGYTF; cdr3_nt: TGTGCCAGCAGAATGACAGCTAACTATGGCTACACCTTC
cdr3_length: 16; clone_size: once; v_call: TRBV7-2; d_call: TRBD2; j_call: TRBJ2-1; cdr3_aa: CASSLPSGGYYNEQFF; cdr3_nt: TGTGCCAGCAGCTTACCCAGCGGGGGATACTACAATGAGCAGTTCTTC
cdr3_length: 17; clone_size: once; v_call: TRBV6-1; d_call: TRBD2; j_call: TRBJ2-2; cdr3_aa: CASGGDSGRPHSGELFF; cdr3_nt: TGTGCCAGCGGTGGGGATAGCGGGCGACCTCACTCCGGGGAGCTGTTTTTT
cdr3_length: 16; clone_size: -; v_call: TRBV18; d_call: TRBD2; j_call: TRBJ2-7; cdr3_aa: CASSPPGLSGTYEQYF; cdr3_nt: TGTGCCAGCTCACCCCCAGGGCTTAGCGGGACCTACGAGCAGTACTTC
cdr3_length: 15; clone_size: medium-sized; v_call: TRBV5-4; d_call: TRBD1; j_call: TRBJ1-2; cdr3_aa: CASSSGTGIFYGYTF; cdr3_nt: TGTGCCAGCAGCTCCGGGACAGGGATATTCTATGGCTACACCTTC
cdr3_length: 14; clone_size: few; v_call: TRBV10-2; d_call: TRBD2; j_call: TRBJ2-7; cdr3_aa: CASSEREIPHEQYF; cdr3_nt: TGTGCCAGCAGCGAGCGGGAGATCCCCCACGAGCAGTACTTC
cdr3_length: 16; clone_size: -; v_call: TRBV28; d_call: TRBD2; j_call: TRBJ2-7; cdr3_aa: CASSLAGLAGNYEQYF; cdr3_nt: TGTGCCAGCAGTTTAGCCGGACTAGCGGGGAATTACGAGCAGTACTTC
cdr3_length: 12; clone_size: -; v_call: TRBV5-7; d_call: -; j_call: TRBJ2-3; cdr3_aa: CASSRNLDTQYF; cdr3_nt: TGTGCCAGCAGTCGTAATCTAGATACGCAGTATTTT
cdr3_length: 16; clone_size: -; v_call: TRBV5-1; d_call: -; j_call: TRBJ2-3; cdr3_aa: CASSFGLGLDFDTQYF; cdr3_nt: TGCGCCAGCAGTTTCGGATTGGGATTGGACTTTGATACGCAGTATTTT
cdr3_length: 16; clone_size: -; v_call: TRBV4-3; d_call: TRBD1; j_call: TRBJ2-7; cdr3_aa: CASSPVGDRGSYEQYF; cdr3_nt: TGCGCCAGCAGCCCAGTAGGGGACAGGGGCTCCTACGAGCAGTACTTC
cdr3_length: 16; clone_size: few; v_call: TRBV28; d_call: TRBD1; j_call: TRBJ2-7; cdr3_aa: CASSGIAGTGFDEQYF; cdr3_nt: TGTGCCAGCAGTGGAATAGCCGGGACAGGGTTCGACGAGCAGTACTTC
cdr3_length: 17; clone_size: -; v_call: TRBV7-6; d_call: -; j_call: TRBJ1-3; cdr3_aa: CASSLAAATRGGNTIYF; cdr3_nt: TGTGCCAGCAGCTTAGCAGCGGCAACCCGTGGGGGAAACACCATATATTTT
cdr3_length: 15; clone_size: -; v_call: TRBV30; d_call: -; j_call: TRBJ1-5; cdr3_aa: CAWSIGTYSNQPQHF; cdr3_nt: TGTGCCTGGAGTATCGGGACATATAGCAATCAGCCCCAGCATTTT
cdr3_length: 17; clone_size: few; v_call: TRBV28; d_call: -; j_call: TRBJ1-5; cdr3_aa: CAATGTPQLYSNQPQHF; cdr3_nt: TGTGCCGCCACCGGGACACCTCAACTTTATAGCAATCAGCCCCAGCATTTT
cdr3_length: 16; clone_size: few; v_call: TRBV4-2; d_call: TRBD2; j_call: TRBJ2-7; cdr3_aa: CASSQEPALAGYEQYF; cdr3_nt: TGTGCCAGCAGCCAAGAACCGGCACTAGCGGGGTACGAGCAGTACTTC
cdr3_length: 13; clone_size: -; v_call: TRBV10-3; d_call: -; j_call: TRBJ1-4; cdr3_aa: CAISDRGNEKLFF; cdr3_nt: TGTGCCATCAGTGACAGGGGTAATGAAAAACTGTTTTTT
cdr3_length: 16; clone_size: few; v_call: TRBV6-5; d_call: TRBD2; j_call: TRBJ2-1; cdr3_aa: CASSYSGSGRHNEQFF; cdr3_nt: TGTGCCAGCAGTTACTCTGGTAGCGGGAGGCACAATGAGCAGTTCTTC
cdr3_length: 15; clone_size: -; v_call: TRBV5-6; d_call: -; j_call: TRBJ2-3; cdr3_aa: CASSFQPGITDTQYF; cdr3_nt: TGTGCCAGCAGCTTTCAGCCAGGGATCACAGATACGCAGTATTTT
cdr3_length: 13; clone_size: -; v_call: TRBV7-3; d_call: -; j_call: TRBJ2-1; cdr3_aa: CASEDGQYNEQFF; cdr3_nt: TGTGCCAGCGAGGACGGACAGTACAATGAGCAGTTCTTC
cdr3_length: 16; clone_size: -; v_call: TRBV7-2; d_call: TRBD1; j_call: TRBJ2-7; cdr3_aa: CASSHQLGTGDYEQYF; cdr3_nt: TGCGCCAGCAGCCATCAGCTCGGGACAGGGGACTACGAGCAGTACTTC
cdr3_length: 17; clone_size: -; v_call: TRBV29-1; d_call: TRBD1; j_call: TRBJ2-7; cdr3_aa: CSVGRRAQGAIDYEQYF; cdr3_nt: TGCAGCGTCGGCCGTAGAGCACAGGGGGCCATAGACTACGAGCAGTACTTC
cdr3_length: 15; clone_size: -; v_call: TRBV6-1; d_call: -; j_call: TRBJ2-7; cdr3_aa: CASSELPGISYEQYF; cdr3_nt: TGTGCCAGCAGTGAACTTCCAGGGATTTCCTACGAGCAGTACTTC
cdr3_length: 15; clone_size: -; v_call: TRBV9; d_call: TRBD2; j_call: TRBJ2-1; cdr3_aa: CASSDGLGGNNEQFF; cdr3_nt: TGTGCCAGCAGCGACGGACTAGGCGGTAACAATGAGCAGTTCTTC
cdr3_length: 19; clone_size: few; v_call: TRBV15; d_call: TRBD1; j_call: TRBJ1-1; cdr3_aa: CATSRPLHETGRRGTEAFF; cdr3_nt: TGTGCCACCAGCAGACCCCTTCATGAGACAGGGAGGAGAGGAACTGAAGCTTTCTTT
cdr3_length: 14; clone_size: -; v_call: TRBV27; d_call: -; j_call: TRBJ1-2; cdr3_aa: CASSPRSENYGYTF; cdr3_nt: TGTGCCAGCAGTCCCCGTTCGGAGAACTATGGCTACACCTTC
cdr3_length: 16; clone_size: -; v_call: TRBV5-6; d_call: TRBD1; j_call: TRBJ1-3; cdr3_aa: CASSLGDRSSGNTIYF; cdr3_nt: TGTGCCAGCAGCTTGGGGGACAGGAGCTCTGGAAACACCATATATTTT
cdr3_length: 16; clone_size: -; v_call: TRBV11-2; d_call: TRBD2; j_call: TRBJ2-1; cdr3_aa: CASSLAQAGVRNEQFF; cdr3_nt: TGTGCCAGCAGCTTAGCACAAGCGGGAGTACGGAATGAGCAGTTCTTC
cdr3_length: 18; clone_size: -; v_call: TRBV19; d_call: TRBD1; j_call: TRBJ1-3; cdr3_aa: CATQSPGQGLGSGNTIYF; cdr3_nt: TGTGCCACCCAATCCCCGGGACAGGGATTGGGCTCTGGAAACACCATATATTTT
cdr3_length: 18; clone_size: once; v_call: TRBV4-1; d_call: TRBD2; j_call: TRBJ2-1; cdr3_aa: CASSQERTSGSWYNEQFF; cdr3_nt: TGCGCCAGCAGCCAAGAACGGACTAGCGGGAGTTGGTACAATGAGCAGTTCTTC
cdr3_length: 16; clone_size: -; v_call: TRBV5-1; d_call: TRBD1; j_call: TRBJ2-5; cdr3_aa: CASRSPLGGGQETQYF; cdr3_nt: TGCGCCAGCAGATCCCCTTTAGGGGGCGGCCAAGAGACCCAGTACTTC
cdr3_length: 11; clone_size: once; v_call: TRBV19; d_call: -; j_call: TRBJ1-1; cdr3_aa: CASRVGGRAFF; cdr3_nt: TGTGCCAGTAGGGTCGGGGGGCGTGCTTTCTTT
cdr3_length: 14; clone_size: -; v_call: TRBV27; d_call: -; j_call: TRBJ2-1; cdr3_aa: CASSLSRTYNEQFF; cdr3_nt: TGTGCCAGCAGCCTATCGCGGACTTACAATGAGCAGTTCTTC
cdr3_length: 15; clone_size: -; v_call: TRBV5-1; d_call: -; j_call: TRBJ2-4; cdr3_aa: CASSVGHSAKNIQYF; cdr3_nt: TGCGCCAGCAGTGTGGGACACTCAGCCAAAAACATTCAGTACTTC
cdr3_length: 14; clone_size: -; v_call: TRBV27; d_call: TRBD1; j_call: TRBJ1-2; cdr3_aa: CASLRDREFYGYTF; cdr3_nt: TGTGCCAGTTTGCGGGACAGGGAATTCTATGGCTACACCTTC
cdr3_length: 13; clone_size: few; v_call: TRBV15; d_call: -; j_call: TRBJ1-3; cdr3_aa: CATRGLSGNTIYF; cdr3_nt: TGTGCCACCAGGGGGCTCTCTGGAAACACCATATATTTT
cdr3_length: 15; clone_size: -; v_call: TRBV5-4; d_call: -; j_call: TRBJ2-5; cdr3_aa: CASSFPSGGGETQYF; cdr3_nt: TGTGCCAGCAGCTTCCCCTCCGGGGGAGGAGAGACCCAGTACTTC
cdr3_length: 17; clone_size: -; v_call: TRBV28; d_call: TRBD2; j_call: TRBJ2-7; cdr3_aa: CASSFYSTSGSAYEQYF; cdr3_nt: TGTGCCAGCAGTTTTTACTCGACTAGCGGGAGCGCTTACGAGCAGTACTTC
cdr3_length: 16; clone_size: few; v_call: TRBV7-6; d_call: -; j_call: TRBJ1-4; cdr3_aa: CASRSGGAGSNEKLFF; cdr3_nt: TGTGCCAGCAGAAGCGGGGGGGCGGGTAGTAATGAAAAACTGTTTTTT
cdr3_length: 16; clone_size: -; v_call: TRBV7-2; d_call: -; j_call: TRBJ1-5; cdr3_aa: CASSLRRGGGNQPQHF; cdr3_nt: TGTGCCAGCAGCTTACGCCGAGGGGGAGGCAATCAGCCCCAGCATTTT
cdr3_length: 15; clone_size: -; v_call: TRBV4-1; d_call: -; j_call: TRBJ1-2; cdr3_aa: CASSARVDGDYGYTF; cdr3_nt: TGCGCCAGCAGCGCGCGGGTCGATGGGGACTATGGCTACACCTTC
cdr3_length: 14; clone_size: -; v_call: TRBV10-3; d_call: TRBD1; j_call: TRBJ2-7; cdr3_aa: CAVKRGQGDGEQYF; cdr3_nt: TGTGCCGTCAAAAGGGGACAGGGGGATGGGGAGCAGTACTTC
cdr3_length: 19; clone_size: -; v_call: TRBV13; d_call: TRBD2; j_call: TRBJ2-1; cdr3_aa: CASSGPGTSGPSSYNEQFF; cdr3_nt: TGTGCCAGCAGCGGGCCCGGGACTAGCGGGCCTAGCTCCTACAATGAGCAGTTCTTC
cdr3_length: 15; clone_size: -; v_call: TRBV6-5; d_call: TRBD2; j_call: TRBJ2-1; cdr3_aa: CASRRLAGGHNEQFF; cdr3_nt: TGTGCCAGCCGCAGACTAGCGGGAGGCCACAATGAGCAGTTCTTC
cdr3_length: 17; clone_size: -; v_call: TRBV4-1; d_call: -; j_call: TRBJ2-1; cdr3_aa: CASGQDMGSRASNEQFF; cdr3_nt: TGCGCCAGCGGCCAAGATATGGGGAGTAGGGCTAGCAATGAGCAGTTCTTC
cdr3_length: 16; clone_size: -; v_call: TRBV27; d_call: TRBD2; j_call: TRBJ2-1; cdr3_aa: CASSTSGVRLYHEQFF; cdr3_nt: TGTGCCAGCAGTACTAGCGGGGTCCGCCTATACCATGAGCAGTTCTTC
cdr3_length: 14; clone_size: few; v_call: TRBV30; d_call: TRBD1; j_call: TRBJ1-1; cdr3_aa: CAWSPGTGHTEAFF; cdr3_nt: TGTGCCTGGAGTCCCGGGACAGGGCACACTGAAGCTTTCTTT
cdr3_length: 14; clone_size: -; v_call: TRBV30; d_call: TRBD1; j_call: TRBJ1-2; cdr3_aa: CAWSGGTGVYGYTF; cdr3_nt: TGTGCCTGGAGTGGGGGGACAGGGGTCTATGGCTACACCTTC
cdr3_length: 14; clone_size: -; v_call: TRBV5-4; d_call: -; j_call: TRBJ2-1; cdr3_aa: CASSFTSSVDEQFF; cdr3_nt: TGTGCCAGCAGCTTTACTAGCTCCGTCGATGAGCAGTTCTTC
cdr3_length: 14; clone_size: -; v_call: TRBV6-6; d_call: TRBD1; j_call: TRBJ1-1; cdr3_aa: CASSYRQGENGAFF; cdr3_nt: TGTGCCAGCAGTTACCGGCAGGGGGAGAATGGAGCTTTCTTT
cdr3_length: 14; clone_size: -; v_call: TRBV2; d_call: TRBD1; j_call: TRBJ1-2; cdr3_aa: CASSYTGASYGYTF; cdr3_nt: TGTGCCAGCAGTTATACAGGGGCCTCCTATGGCTACACCTTC
cdr3_length: 11; clone_size: -; v_call: TRBV20-1; d_call: -; j_call: TRBJ1-2; cdr3_aa: CSARDLSGYTF; cdr3_nt: TGCAGTGCTAGAGATCTCTCCGGCTACACCTTC
cdr3_length: 14; clone_size: -; v_call: TRBV30; d_call: -; j_call: TRBJ2-3; cdr3_aa: CAWSKAGVPNTQYF; cdr3_nt: TGTGCCTGGAGTAAAGCGGGCGTGCCGAATACGCAGTATTTT
cdr3_length: 13; clone_size: -; v_call: TRBV5-4; d_call: -; j_call: TRBJ2-7; cdr3_aa: CASSLIKSYEQYF; cdr3_nt: TGTGCCAGCAGCTTGATTAAATCCTACGAGCAGTACTTC